Below are 12 T cell receptor beta chains sequenced from a single sample in a study. TCRdb recomputed calls from the 5' RACE reads with MiXCR, one row per CDR3 protein. This sample has over 55,000 distinct CDR3 sequences, with under 35% found just once. Sequenced input: tumor-infiltrating naive CD4+ T cells sorted from the breast tumor. Noted subset: naive CD4+ T cells, CD4+CD45RA+CD25-. The receptors were gathered from a female donor with breast cancer.

This clonotype was seen a handful of times. The chain combines TRBV28 with TRBJ2-5, with 12 bases lining up with TRBD2. CDR1 is MDHEN and CDR2 is SYDVKM in the germline V gene. J lost 1 base, V lost 3 bases, and 6 bases had no gene match. The CDR3 covers 17 residues. The CDR3 nucleotides read TGTGCCAGCAGTTTGCCTAGCGGGAGGGCGGTCCAAGAGACCCAGTACTTC. Protein sequence: CASSLPSGRAVQETQYF.

The chain employs TRBV7-6 and TRBJ1-1, with a tentative D call TRBD1 (6 bases). The CDR3 is made up of 14 amino acids. Germline CDR1 is SGHVS and CDR2 is FNYEAQ. Trimming stripped 5 bases from V and 2 bases from J, with 12 bases between. The CDR3 here is CASSPGQSNTEAFF. The CDR3 DNA is TGTGCCAGCAGCCCCGGACAGTCTAACACTGAAGCTTTCTTT.

This clonotype was seen only a few times. This rearrangement joins TRBV15 to TRBJ2-5; tentative D call: TRBD1 (6 bases). Germline assignment: CDR1 LNHNV and CDR2 YYDKDF (reference sequence). V gave up 0 bases and J gave up 5 bases, with 7 bases separating them. The CDR3 extends over 13 amino acids. The chain's CDR3 is CATSRDQGETQYF. The CDR3 bases are TGTGCCACCAGCAGAGATCAGGGGGAGACCCAGTACTTC.

By share, this clonotype ranks as medium-sized. V usage is TRBV7-2 and J usage is TRBJ2-1; no clear D gene. V was cut by 5 bases and J by 2 bases, with 7 bases left in between. This CDR3 is built from 13 residues. Germline V gene sequence: CDR1 SGHTA, CDR2 FQGNSA. The DNA of the CDR3 is TGTGCCAGCAGCACCAACACCTACAATGAGCAGTTCTTC. Translated, it gives CASSTNTYNEQFF. Together with reference TRBV7-2 and TRBJ2-1, the CDR3 gives the full variable domain: GAGVSQSPSNKVTEKGKDVELRCDPISGHTALYWYRQSLGQGLEFLIYFQGNSAPDKSGLPSDRFSAERTGGSVSTLTIQRTQQEDSAVYLCASSTNTYNEQFFGPGTRLTVL.

This clonotype occurred many times. The chain uses TRBV2 and TRBJ2-5; 10 bases agree with TRBD1. CDR1 SNHLY and CDR2 FYNNEI come from the germline V gene. The CDR3 consists of 13 residues. V trimming: 7 bases; J trimming: 9 bases; junction bases outside the gene matches: 8. CDR3 protein: CASMGTGASAQYF. Here the CDR3 DNA reads TGTGCCAGCATGGGGACAGGGGCCTCGGCCCAGTACTTC.

This clonotype has more than one count but fewer than ten. The chain has TRBV7-9 and TRBJ2-7, with 7 bases fitting TRBD2. CDR1 SEHNR and CDR2 FQNEAQ come from the germline V gene (reference sequence). V lost 5 bases and J lost 3; bases outside the gene matches: 1. The CDR3 totals 12 residues. The CDR3 DNA reads TGTGCCAGCAGCCGGGACTACTACGAGCAGTACTTC. It specifies CASSRDYYEQYF. Combining the CDR3 with reference TRBV7-9 and TRBJ2-7 gives the whole variable domain DTGVSQNPRHKITKRGQNVTFRCDPISEHNRLYWYRQTLGQGPEFLTYFQNEAQLEKSRLLSDRFSAERPKGSFSTLEIQRTEQGDSAMYLCASSRDYYEQYFGPGTRLTVT.

This clonotype is a singleton in its sample. The chain joins TRBV7-9 to TRBJ1-2; D unresolved. Germline V gives CDR1 SEHNR, CDR2 FQNEAQ (reference sequence). Trimming shortened V by 5 bases and J by 4 bases, and 8 bases separated the two germline ends. The CDR3 is 12 residues long. In DNA form, the CDR3 reads TGTGCCAGCAGCAGAAGTTCCTATGGCTACACCTTC. Protein: CASSRSSYGYTF.

The chain links TRBV7-9 to TRBJ2-1; the D gene is possibly TRBD2 (5 bases). Trimming shortened V by 1 base and J by 14 bases, and 12 bases separated the two germline ends. The CDR3 length is 12 residues. CDR1 is SEHNR, CDR2 FQNEAQ, per germline (reference sequence). CDR3 sequence reads: CASSLDERMEFF. Written as DNA, the CDR3 is TGTGCCAGCAGCTTAGATGAGCGGATGGAGTTCTTC.

This clonotype was recorded a few times. V and J are TRBV7-3 and TRBJ1-2, with TRBD1 identical over 7 bases. Germline trimming cut 5 bases from V and 6 bases from J; bases unmatched to any gene: 9. CDR1 is SGHTA and CDR2 is FQGTGA in the germline V gene. This CDR3 contains 14 residues. DNA of the CDR3: TGTGCCAGCAGCAACCCGGGACAGAATCATGGCTACACCTTC. This sequence encodes CASSNPGQNHGYTF.

The chain couples TRBV21-1 to TRBJ2-7. TRBV21-1 is a pseudogene. This CDR3 has 11 amino acids. The CDR3 DNA reads TGTGCCACCCCGATGGGGTACGAGCAGTACTTC. Its translation is CATPMGYEQYF.

The chain combines TRBV4-1 with TRBJ2-3; TRBD2 might be the D (5 bases). The germline gives CDR1 MGHRA, CDR2 YSYEKL. Trimming shortened V by 3 bases and J by 4 bases, and 14 bases separated the two germline ends. The CDR3 has 15 amino acids. CDR3 nucleotides: TGCGCCAGCAGCCACCCTCCGAGGGTCTCAGATACGCAGTATTTT. It specifies CASSHPPRVSDTQYF.

This clonotype was picked up a small number of times. The chain recombines TRBV20-1 with TRBJ2-1, with 7 nucleotides matching TRBD2. Trimming removed 7 bases from V and 8 bases from J; junction bases left unmatched: 5. This CDR3 is built from 11 residues. CDR1 and CDR2 from the germline V gene are DFQATT and SNEGSKA (reference sequence). CDR3: CSVWGGDEQFF. In nucleotides, the CDR3 is TGCAGTGTTTGGGGGGGGGATGAGCAGTTCTTC.